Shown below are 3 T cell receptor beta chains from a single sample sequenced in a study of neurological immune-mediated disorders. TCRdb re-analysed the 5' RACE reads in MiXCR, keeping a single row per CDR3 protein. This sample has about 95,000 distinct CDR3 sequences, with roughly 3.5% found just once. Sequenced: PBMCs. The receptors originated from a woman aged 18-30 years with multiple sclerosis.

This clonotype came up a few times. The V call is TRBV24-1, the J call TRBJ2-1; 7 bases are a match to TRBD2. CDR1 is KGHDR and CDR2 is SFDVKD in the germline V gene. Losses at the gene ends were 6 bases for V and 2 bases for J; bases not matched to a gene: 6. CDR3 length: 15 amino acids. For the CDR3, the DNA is TGTGCCACCAGTCATTGGGAGGGAACCTACAATGAGCAGTTCTTC. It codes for CATSHWEGTYNEQFF.

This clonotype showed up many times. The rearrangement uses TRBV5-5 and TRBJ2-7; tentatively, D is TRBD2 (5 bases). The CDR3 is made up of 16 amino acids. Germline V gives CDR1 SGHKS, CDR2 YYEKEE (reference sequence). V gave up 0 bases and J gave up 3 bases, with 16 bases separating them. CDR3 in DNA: TGTGCCAGCAGCTTGGGAAGCCTCCGGGATCACTACGAGCAGTACTTC. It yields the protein CASSLGSLRDHYEQYF.

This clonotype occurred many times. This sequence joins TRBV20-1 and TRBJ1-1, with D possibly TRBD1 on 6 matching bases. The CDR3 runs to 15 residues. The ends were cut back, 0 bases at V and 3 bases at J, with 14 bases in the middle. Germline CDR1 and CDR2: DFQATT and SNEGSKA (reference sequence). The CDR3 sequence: CSARDRGARDTEAFF. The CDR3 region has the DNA TGCAGTGCTAGAGATCGGGGGGCGCGTGACACTGAAGCTTTCTTT.